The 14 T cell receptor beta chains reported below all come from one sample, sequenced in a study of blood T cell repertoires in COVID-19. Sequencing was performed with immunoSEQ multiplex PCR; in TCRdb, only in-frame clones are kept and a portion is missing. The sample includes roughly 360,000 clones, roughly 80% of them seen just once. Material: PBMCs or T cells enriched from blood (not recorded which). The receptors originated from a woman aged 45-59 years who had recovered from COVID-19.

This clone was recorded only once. In DNA form, the CDR3 reads TGTGCCAGCAGCTTGGGATTCAGGGTTCCAATGAACACTGAAGCTTTCTTT. This sequence encodes CASSLGFRVPMNTEAFF. The genes are TRBV5-6 and TRBJ1-1, with a tentative D call TRBD1 (5 bases). Per the germline V gene, CDR1 is SGHDT and CDR2 is YYEEEE. V was clipped by 0 bases and J by 0 bases, with 15 bases between them. The CDR3 totals 17 residues.

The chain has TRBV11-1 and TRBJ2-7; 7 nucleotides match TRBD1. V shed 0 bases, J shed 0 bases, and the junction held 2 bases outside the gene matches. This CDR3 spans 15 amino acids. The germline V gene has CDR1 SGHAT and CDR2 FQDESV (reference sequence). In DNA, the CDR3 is TGTGCCAGCAGCTTAGCGGGACAGCTCTCCTACGAGCAGTACTTC. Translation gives CASSLAGQLSYEQYF.

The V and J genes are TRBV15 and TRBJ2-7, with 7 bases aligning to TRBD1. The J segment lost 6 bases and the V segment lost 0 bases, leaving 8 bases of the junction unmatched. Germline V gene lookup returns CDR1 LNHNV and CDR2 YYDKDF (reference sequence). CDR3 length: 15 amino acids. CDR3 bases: TGTGCCACCAGCAGAGATCGTGACAGGGCTTCCGAGCAGTACTTC. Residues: CATSRDRDRASEQYF.

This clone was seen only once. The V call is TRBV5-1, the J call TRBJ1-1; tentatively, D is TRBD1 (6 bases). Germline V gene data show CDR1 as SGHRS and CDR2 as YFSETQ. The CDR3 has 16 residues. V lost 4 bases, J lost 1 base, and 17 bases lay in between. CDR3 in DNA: TGCGCCAGCAGCCCGGGACATCTACCGTCGAACACTGAAGCTTTCTTT. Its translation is CASSPGHLPSNTEAFF.

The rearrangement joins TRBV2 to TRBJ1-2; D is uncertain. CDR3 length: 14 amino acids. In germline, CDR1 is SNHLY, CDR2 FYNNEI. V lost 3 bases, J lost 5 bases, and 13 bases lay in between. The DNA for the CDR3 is TGTGCCAGCAGTGACGTACCTGGGCCTTATGGCTACACCTTC. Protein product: CASSDVPGPYGYTF.

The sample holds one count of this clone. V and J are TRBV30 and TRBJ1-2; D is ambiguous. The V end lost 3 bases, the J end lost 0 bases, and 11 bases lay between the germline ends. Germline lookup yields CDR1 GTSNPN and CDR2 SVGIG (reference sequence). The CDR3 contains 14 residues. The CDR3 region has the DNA TGTGCCTGGAGCCTAAATATGGCTAACTATGGCTACACCTTC. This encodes CAWSLNMANYGYTF.

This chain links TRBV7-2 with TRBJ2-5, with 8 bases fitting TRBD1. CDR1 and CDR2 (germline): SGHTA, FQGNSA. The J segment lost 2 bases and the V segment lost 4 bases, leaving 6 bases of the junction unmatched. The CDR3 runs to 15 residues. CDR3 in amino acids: CASSSGQGVQETQYF. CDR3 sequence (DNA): TGTGCCAGCAGCTCTGGACAGGGTGTGCAAGAGACCCAGTACTTC.

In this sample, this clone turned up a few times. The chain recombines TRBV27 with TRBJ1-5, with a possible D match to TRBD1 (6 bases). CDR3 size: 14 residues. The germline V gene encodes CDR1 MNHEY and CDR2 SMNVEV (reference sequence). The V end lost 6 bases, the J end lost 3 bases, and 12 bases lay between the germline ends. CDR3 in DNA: TGTGCCAGCAGGTACCTGGGGGCCAATCAGCCCCAGCATTTT. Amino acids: CASRYLGANQPQHF.

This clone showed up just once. CDR3: CASSPSGTANEQFF. The CDR3 coding sequence is TGTGCCAGCTCACCCTCAGGGACTGCCAATGAGCAGTTCTTC. The chain carries TRBV18 and TRBJ2-1; D possibly corresponds to TRBD2 (6 bases). The germline CDR1 and CDR2 sequences are KGHSH and LQKENI. This CDR3 has 14 residues. With 3 bases removed from V and 6 bases from J, the gap between germline ends came to 12 bases.

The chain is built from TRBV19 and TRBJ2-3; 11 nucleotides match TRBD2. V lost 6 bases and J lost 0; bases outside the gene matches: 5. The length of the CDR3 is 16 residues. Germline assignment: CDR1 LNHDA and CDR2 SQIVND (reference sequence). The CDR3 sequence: CASRPGLADSTDTQYF. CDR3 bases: TGTGCCAGTAGACCGGGACTAGCGGATAGCACAGATACGCAGTATTTT. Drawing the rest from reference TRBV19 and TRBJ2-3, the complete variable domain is DGGITQSPKYLFRKEGQNVTLSCEQNLNHDAMYWYRQDPGQGLRLIYYSQIVNDFQKGDIAEGYSVSREKKESFPLTVTSAQKNPTAFYLCASRPGLADSTDTQYFGPGTRLTVL.

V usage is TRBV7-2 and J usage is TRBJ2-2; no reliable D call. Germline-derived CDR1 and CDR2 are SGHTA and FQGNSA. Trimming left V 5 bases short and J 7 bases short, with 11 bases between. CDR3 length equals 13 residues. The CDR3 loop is CASSQQRLGELFF. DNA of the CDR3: TGTGCCAGCAGCCAGCAGAGGCTCGGGGAGCTGTTTTTT.

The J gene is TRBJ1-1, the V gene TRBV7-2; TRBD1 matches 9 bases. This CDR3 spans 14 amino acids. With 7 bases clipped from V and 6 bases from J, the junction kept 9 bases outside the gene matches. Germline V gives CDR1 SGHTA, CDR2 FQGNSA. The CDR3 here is CASIPTGGHPEAFF. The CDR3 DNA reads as TGTGCCAGCATCCCAACAGGGGGCCATCCTGAAGCTTTCTTT.

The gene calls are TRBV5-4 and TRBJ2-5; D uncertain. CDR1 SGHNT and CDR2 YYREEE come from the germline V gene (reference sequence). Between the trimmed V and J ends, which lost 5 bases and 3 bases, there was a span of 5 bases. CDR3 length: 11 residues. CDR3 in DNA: TGTGCCAGCAGTCTAGAAGAGACCCAGTACTTC. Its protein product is CASSLEETQYF.

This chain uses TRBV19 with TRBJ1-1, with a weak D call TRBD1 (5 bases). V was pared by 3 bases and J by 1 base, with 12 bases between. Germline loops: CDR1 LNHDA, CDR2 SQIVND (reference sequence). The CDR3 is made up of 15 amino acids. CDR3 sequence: CASSITGVGNTEAFF. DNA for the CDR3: TGTGCCAGTAGTATCACGGGGGTCGGGAACACTGAAGCTTTCTTT.